The clone carrying this T cell receptor beta chain was counted between two and nine times. The data belong to a study of CD8 T cells in ankylosing spondylitis. TCRdb re-called the 5' RACE reads with MiXCR, one entry per CDR3 protein. The sample lists around 250,000 distinct CDR3 sequences, 18% seen once, with around 33% in the top ten. Germline V CDR1 and CDR2: DFQATT, SNEGSKA (reference sequence). The CDR3 sequence is 18 residues long. V lost 0 bases and J lost 1; bases outside the gene matches: 11. The chain uses TRBV20-1 and TRBJ1-1; 10 bases are shared with TRBD1. This TCR was sampled from a male donor with ankylosing spondylitis or in good health (not recorded which). The sequencing sample was made of blood, either unsorted or a sorted T cell fraction (not recorded which). The CDR3 DNA reads TGCAGTGCTAGAGATTACTCCGGGACAGGGGAGGAGAACACTGAAGCTTTCTTT. Its translation: CSARDYSGTGEENTEAFF.